This record looks at one T cell receptor (beta chain) sequence and its context. The sample comes from a study of blood T cell repertoires in COVID-19. Across the whole study: There were acute and convalescent COVID-19 samples, and they came from the United States, Italy and Spain. The analysed material was cDNA or gDNA that came from T cells, B-cell-depleted T cells, or PBMCs.

The germline gives CDR1 DFQATT, CDR2 SNEGSKA (reference sequence). The J segment lost 3 bases and the V segment lost 6 bases, leaving 1 base of the junction unmatched. The CDR3 is 11 residues long. Original data processing: Nucleated cell counts were estimated from reference gene primer amplification. Profiled with immunoSEQ multiplex PCR; TCRdb holds only in-frame clones, not every one. For V, J and clone size, that table is used; D and trimming come from the DNA. The repertoire holds fewer than 200,000 clones, with roughly 87% as singletons. The TCR originated in a woman aged 45-59 years with acute or convalescent COVID-19. The chain has TRBV20-1 and TRBJ1-2, with 7 bases aligning to TRBD1. What was sequenced was peripheral blood. The CDR3 DNA sequence: TGCAGTGCCCAGGGGGACTATGGCTACACCTTC. Its translation: CSAQGDYGYTF.